Each of the 19 T cell receptor beta chains below was sequenced from the same sample in a study of cytomegalovirus exposure and HLA in healthy donors (dated 2017 in TCRdb). The library was made by the immunoSEQ multiplex PCR assay. For the multiplex PCR, a mixture combining 60 forward primers for TCR Vbeta segments and 13 reverse primers for TCR Jbeta segments was used. Entries here come from immuneACCESS through TCRdb and include only in-frame sequences with V and J called. Some clones fail to appear in such tables; in the studies checked, an unresolved V gene covers under half of the shortfall, and the cause of the remainder is unknown. The table for this sample records tens of thousands of clones. The top ten clonotypes cover more than 5.5% of the sample. The sample taken for sequencing was PBMCs. All receptors come from a girl aged 5 to 17 in good health and CMV-seropositive.

This chain links TRBV19 with TRBJ1-5, with a possible D match to TRBD1 (5 bases). CDR1 and CDR2 from the germline V gene are LNHDA and SQIVND (reference sequence). With 5 bases removed from V and 3 bases from J, the gap between germline ends came to 20 bases. CDR3 length equals 17 residues. The CDR3 protein is CASSPWAGGRFNQPQHF. The CDR3 DNA reads TGTGCCAGTAGTCCCTGGGCGGGGGGGAGGTTCAATCAGCCCCAGCATTTT.

V gene TRBV6-6 combines with J gene TRBJ1-4; unclear D gene. The germline V gene has CDR1 MNHNY and CDR2 SVGAGI (reference sequence). This CDR3 is built from 16 residues. The V end was cut by 5 bases, the J end by 3 bases, with 16 bases between. The CDR3 nucleotides are TGTGCCAGCAGTCCCCGGACGGGAGGAGCTAATGAAAAACTGTTTTTT. Translation: CASSPRTGGANEKLFF.

V usage is TRBV19 and J usage is TRBJ1-5, with 8 bases that match TRBD1. Germline loops: CDR1 LNHDA, CDR2 SQIVND (reference sequence). The junction had 7 bases not matched to a gene; V was cut back by 5 bases and J by 4 bases. The CDR3 totals 15 residues. The CDR3 nucleotides are TGTGCCAGTAGTCACGGACAGGGTCCAAATCAGCCCCAGCATTTT. Translating it yields CASSHGQGPNQPQHF.

This chain uses TRBV7-9 with TRBJ2-3, with a weak D call TRBD2 (5 bases). There are 13 residues in the CDR3. Trimming stripped 8 bases from V and 3 bases from J, with 12 bases between. Germline V lookup: CDR1 SEHNR, CDR2 FQNEAQ (reference sequence). The CDR3 reads CASVLAQTDTQYF. In DNA, the CDR3 is TGTGCCAGCGTCCTAGCTCAGACAGATACGCAGTATTTT.

The chain is built from TRBV18 and TRBJ2-3, with 9 bases fitting TRBD1. CDR1 is KGHSH and CDR2 is LQKENI in the germline V gene. The CDR3 is 18 amino acids. Trimming removed 1 base from V and 0 bases from J; junction bases left unmatched: 8. CDR3 loop: CASSPRGVGQGSTDTQYF. CDR3 DNA sequence: TGTGCCAGCTCACCACGAGGGGTAGGACAGGGGAGCACAGATACGCAGTATTTT.

V usage is TRBV7-5 and J usage is TRBJ2-3; the table's D gene call, TRBD2, was not cross checked with the DNA. TRBV7-5 is termed a pseudogene. This CDR3 is 17 amino acids long. The DNA of the CDR3 is TGTGTCAGAAGCCAAGCGGGAGCGGGGAAAACGACAGATACGCAGTATTTT. It encodes CVRSQAGAGKTTDTQYF.

The chain has TRBV4-2 and TRBJ1-5; TRBD1 matches 9 bases. Germline-derived CDR1 and CDR2 are LGHNA and YNFKEQ. The CDR3 is made up of 16 amino acids. V trimming: 0 bases; J trimming: 7 bases; junction bases outside the gene matches: 7. The chain's CDR3 is CASSQDVTGGGQPQHF. CDR3 DNA sequence: TGTGCCAGCAGCCAAGATGTCACAGGGGGCGGGCAGCCCCAGCATTTT.

This chain links TRBV6-5 with TRBJ2-2, with D unresolved. Trimming took off 2 bases at V and 5 bases at J, with 6 bases between the two ends. There are 13 residues in the CDR3. Germline values: CDR1 MNHEY, CDR2 SVGAGI. CDR3 bases: TGTGCCAGCAGTTACGGCCGAACCGGGGAGCTGTTTTTT. Its protein is CASSYGRTGELFF.

This chain uses TRBV9 with TRBJ1-3; a possible D gene is TRBD1 (6 bases). V dropped 4 bases and J dropped 2 bases, with 13 bases sitting between them. The CDR3 runs to 15 residues. Germline V gene lookup returns CDR1 SGDLS and CDR2 YYNGEE. The CDR3 region is CASSPTGNAGNTIYF. CDR3 sequence (DNA): TGTGCCAGCAGCCCTACAGGGAATGCTGGAAACACCATATATTTT.

V and J are TRBV6-5 and TRBJ1-2; 10 positions match TRBD1. The CDR3 runs 14 residues. The ends lost 3 bases at V and 8 bases at J; junction bases unmatched: 6. The germline V gene encodes CDR1 MNHEY and CDR2 SVGAGI. The CDR3 DNA is TGTGCCAGCAGTTATGCGGGACAGGGGCAGGGCTACACCTTC. It translates to CASSYAGQGQGYTF.

The chain employs TRBV5-1 and TRBJ2-3; the D gene is possibly TRBD2 (6 bases). The germline V and J ends were trimmed by 0 bases and 1 base, with 9 bases remaining between them. Germline V lookup: CDR1 SGHRS, CDR2 YFSETQ. CDR3 length: 15 residues. In nucleotides, the CDR3 is TGCGCCAGCAGCTTGGGGGGGGTCCGCACAGATACGCAGTATTTT. It specifies CASSLGGVRTDTQYF.

V and J are TRBV5-1 and TRBJ2-7; possibly TRBD1 for D (6 bases). V lost 6 bases, J lost 2 bases, and 18 bases lay in between. Germline-derived CDR1 and CDR2 are SGHRS and YFSETQ. CDR3 length equals 15 residues. The CDR3 reads CASKWTEAEAYEQYF. DNA of the CDR3: TGCGCCAGCAAGTGGACAGAAGCGGAGGCCTACGAGCAGTACTTC.

The chain employs TRBV4-1 and TRBJ2-5; TRBD1 is a possible D gene (6 bases). V was pared by 3 bases and J by 1 base, with 15 bases between. Germline V gene data show CDR1 as MGHRA and CDR2 as YSYEKL. The CDR3 is 16 amino acids. The CDR3 nucleotides are TGCGCCAGCAGCCACCCCTGGACAGACCGCCAAGAGACCCAGTACTTC. It codes for CASSHPWTDRQETQYF.

V gene TRBV6-1 combines with J gene TRBJ2-7, with 9 bases aligning to TRBD1. V dropped 3 bases and J dropped 1; count of bases not matched to a gene: 4. Germline V gives CDR1 MNHNS, CDR2 SASEGT. The CDR3 spans 15 residues. Written as DNA, the CDR3 is TGTGCCAGCAGTGAGACCGGGACAGGGTCCTACGAGCAGTACGTC. Protein: CASSETGTGSYEQYV.

The chain couples TRBV29-1 to TRBJ2-7; D gene uncertain. This CDR3 contains 13 residues. The germline V gene has CDR1 SQVTM and CDR2 ANQGSEA. With 4 bases removed from V and 3 bases from J, the gap between germline ends came to 13 bases. Written as DNA, the CDR3 is TGCAGCGTTGTAGTACAGACCGGCTACGAGCAGTACTTC. It yields the protein CSVVVQTGYEQYF.

The chain couples TRBV4-2 to TRBJ2-4; TRBD2 is a possible D gene (7 bases). CDR1 and CDR2 (germline): LGHNA, YNFKEQ. V shed 1 base and J shed 3 bases, with 10 bases lying between them. The CDR3 loop spans 15 amino acids. The CDR3, as DNA: TGTGCCAGCAGCCAAGTGGGGGGGCGCAAAAACATTCAGTACTTC. Translation: CASSQVGGRKNIQYF.

V is TRBV29-1 and J is TRBJ2-5; 8 bases match TRBD1. Germline CDR1 is SQVTM and CDR2 is ANQGSEA. The CDR3 is 13 amino acids. V shed 3 bases, J shed 4 bases, and the junction held 4 bases outside the gene matches. This chain's CDR3 is CSVEAGTGETQYF. In DNA, the CDR3 is TGCAGCGTTGAGGCCGGGACAGGAGAGACCCAGTACTTC.

This chain links TRBV6-6 with TRBJ2-2; TRBD1 might be the D (5 bases). This CDR3 is built from 14 residues. V was clipped by 7 bases and J by 4 bases, with 13 bases between them. Germline V gene sequence: CDR1 MNHNY, CDR2 SVGAGI (reference sequence). CDR3 residues: CASTKNRLTGELFF. The CDR3 DNA sequence: TGTGCCAGCACAAAAAACAGGCTCACCGGGGAGCTGTTTTTT.

This chain joins TRBV6-5 and TRBJ2-5, with 12 bases identical to TRBD1. The germline V gene has CDR1 MNHEY and CDR2 SVGAGI. With V trimmed by 3 bases and J by 4 bases, 3 bases remained unmatched. The CDR3 is 15 amino acids. CDR3 loop: CASSYGTGGPETQYF. In DNA form, the CDR3 reads TGTGCCAGCAGTTATGGGACAGGGGGCCCAGAGACCCAGTACTTC.